These T cell receptor beta chains were read from a single sample in a study of blood T cell repertoires in COVID-19. Measured with immunoSEQ multiplex PCR; TCRdb has only the in-frame clones, and not every one. The data show roughly 160,000 clones, with 65% to 90% seen just once and roughly 8.2% held by the top ten. The source material was peripheral blood. The receptors originated from a man between 60 and 75 years old with acute or convalescent COVID-19. Each CDR3 is given with its conserved first and last residue. A D gene is named only where the DNA matches it firmly. Clone sizes are given selectively: once, few, many, or a class where the clone is expanded.

>TRBV5-4|TRBJ2-1|.|TRBD2
TGTGCCAGCAGGGGACTAGATAGCTACAATGAGCAGTTCTTC
CASRGLDSYNEQFF
>TRBV18|TRBJ1-5|.|.
TGTGCCAGCTCCCCTACCGGGATCGTTGGCAATCAGCCCCAGCATTTT
CASSPTGIVGNQPQHF
>TRBV28|TRBJ2-7|.|TRBD1
TGTGCCAGCAGCACGACAGGGATCCCCAACTACGAGCAGTACTTC
CASSTTGIPNYEQYF
>TRBV6-5|TRBJ1-1|.|.
TGTGCCAGCAGTTACCAAGCGAACACTGAAGCTTTCTTT
CASSYQANTEAFF
>TRBV10-2|TRBJ2-1|.|TRBD2
TGCGCCAGCAGTGATTCTAGCGGGAGAAACAATGAGCAGTTCTTC
CASSDSSGRNNEQFF
>TRBV5-5|TRBJ2-3|.|TRBD1
TGTGCCAGCAGCTTGTTTATCGGCAGGGGGCCTTACACAGATACGCAGTATTTT
CASSLFIGRGPYTDTQYF
>TRBV11-2|TRBJ1-6|few|.
TGTGCCAGCAGCTTGAGGGCAGCTGAACCCCTCCACTTT
CASSLRAAEPLHF
>TRBV28|TRBJ1-6|.|TRBD1
TGTGCCAGCAGGCGGACAGGGGGTGTACAATCACCCCTCCACTTT
CASRRTGGVQSPLHF
>TRBV3-1/TRBV3-2|TRBJ2-3|once|TRBD2
TGTGCCAGCAGTCTACTAGCGCAAGATACGCAGTATTTT
CASSLLAQDTQYF
>TRBV7-6|TRBJ2-1|.|.
TGTGCCAGCAGCTTAGCGTTCGTCTGGCAGGTCAGCGGCAATGAGCAGTTCTTC
CASSLAFVWQVSGNEQFF
>TRBV5-4|TRBJ2-7|.|.
TGTGCCAGCAGCCGTCGGGACGCGGGGAGCTCCTACGAGCAGTACTTC
CASSRRDAGSSYEQYF
>TRBV30|TRBJ1-3|.|.
TGTGCCTGGAGTCTCGGGGGAACTGGAAACACCATATATTTT
CAWSLGGTGNTIYF
>TRBV21-1|TRBJ2-3|.|.
TGTGCCAGCAGCCCACCAGAGGGCGGGACAGGAACAGATACGCAGTATTTT
CASSPPEGGTGTDTQYF
>TRBV7-9|TRBJ2-1|.|.
TGTGCCAGCAGCTTAGTCAGGGGAGGGGGCAATGAGCAGTTCTTC
CASSLVRGGGNEQFF
>TRBV5-5|TRBJ1-5|once|.
TGTGCCAGCAGCTTGTCGGGGTCCTATCAGCCCCAGCATTTT
CASSLSGSYQPQHF
>TRBV4-1|TRBJ1-1|.|TRBD1
TGCGCCAGCAGCCAACGCCGGGACAGGGTACCGAACACTGAAGCTTTCTTT
CASSQRRDRVPNTEAFF
>TRBV15|TRBJ2-1|.|TRBD2
TGTGCCACCAGCAGGGGGACTAGCGGAGTCACGGATGAGCAGTTCTTC
CATSRGTSGVTDEQFF
>TRBV7-9|TRBJ1-2|.|.
TGTGCCAGCAGCTCAGGGATTTCGGTGGGATATGGCTACACCTTC
CASSSGISVGYGYTF
>TRBV3-1/TRBV3-2|TRBJ2-7|.|TRBD1
TGTGCCAGCAGCCCAGGGACAGGGGGCTACGAGCAGTACTTC
CASSPGTGGYEQYF
>TRBV30|TRBJ1-6|few|.
TGTGCCTGGAGTGTAGGCGGGATTAATAATTCACCCCTCCACTTT
CAWSVGGINNSPLHF
>TRBV7-9|TRBJ1-3|.|.
TGTGCCAGCAGCTTAGCGGGAGGGTCTGGAAACACCATATATTTT
CASSLAGGSGNTIYF
>TRBV6-2/TRBV6-3|TRBJ1-3|.|.
TGTGCCAGCAGTTACTCACGCCAGCGCTCTGGAAACACCATATATTTT
CASSYSRQRSGNTIYF
>TRBV27|TRBJ1-2|.|.
TGTGCCAGCAGTTTATGGCCGGGTAGAAACTATGGCTACACCTTC
CASSLWPGRNYGYTF
>TRBV27|TRBJ2-7|.|TRBD2
TGTGCCAGCAGTTCGCGGACTAGCGGGACTGGGGAGCAGTACTTC
CASSSRTSGTGEQYF
>TRBV28|TRBJ2-1|.|TRBD2
TGTGCCAGCAGCCCTAGCGGACCCTACAATGAGCAGTTCTTC
CASSPSGPYNEQFF
>TRBV6-6|TRBJ2-1|.|TRBD2
TGTGCCAGCAGTCACGACCTAGGACTAGCGGGAGGAGTGATTGAGCAGTTCTTC
CASSHDLGLAGGVIEQFF
>TRBV9|TRBJ1-1|.|TRBD1
TGTGCCAGCAGCGTAGGTGACAGGGGGGGCACTGAAGCTTTCTTT
CASSVGDRGGTEAFF
>TRBV10-1|TRBJ2-2|few|.
TGCGCCAGCAGTGAGTCCGGAGGGGCCGACACCGGGGAGCTGTTTTTT
CASSESGGADTGELFF
>TRBV30|TRBJ1-1|.|.
TGTGCCTGGAGTCTTAACGGGGTTGGGACTGAAGCTTTCTTT
CAWSLNGVGTEAFF